These 28 T cell receptor beta chains share one sample of origin, sequenced in a study of blood T cells in healthy people across ages (dated by TCRdb to between 2014 and 2017). The method behind the library was 5' RACE. The sequencer listed for this sample is Illumina HiSeq 2500. A second roughly 6 to 12 cycle PCR used a sample-barcoded 5' primer and a J-beta primer mix. Using fastp at Q25 and MiXCR, TCRdb reprocessed the public reads and kept productive beta chains. CDR3 protein sequences are deduplicated, and each keeps its most common genes and DNA. Recorded for this sample are roughly 730,000 distinct CDR3 sequences; about 61% of them occurred a single time. The top ten clones comprise 25% to 30% of the sample. The material sequenced was blood. These receptors were collected from a man aged 35 to 55 in good health.

The chain recombines TRBV5-6 with TRBJ1-2, with 7 nucleotides matching TRBD1. Germline V lookup: CDR1 SGHDT, CDR2 YYEEEE. This CDR3 is built from 18 residues. Unmatched junction bases numbered 17, after V lost 3 bases and J lost 3 bases. The CDR3 region has the DNA TGTGCCAGCAGCTCGTACCCGGGACAGTATATTTCCGACTATGGCTACACCTTC. This gives the protein CASSSYPGQYISDYGYTF.

The CDR3 loop is CSAGQGTNEQFF. The CDR3 coding sequence is TGCAGTGCTGGACAGGGGACCAATGAGCAGTTCTTC. This chain links TRBV20-1 with TRBJ2-1, with 9 bases matching TRBD1. The V gene end was trimmed by 5 bases and the J gene end by 6 bases; junction bases not matched to a gene: 2. The CDR3 runs to 12 residues. The V gene's germline CDR1 is DFQATT and CDR2 SNEGSKA (reference sequence).

This clonotype was found many times. V is TRBV5-1 and J is TRBJ2-1, with TRBD2 identical over 9 bases. Germline V gene data show CDR1 as SGHRS and CDR2 as YFSETQ. J gave up 2 bases and V 0 bases, and 9 bases lay outside the gene matches. This CDR3 has 18 amino acids. CDR3 bases: TGCGCCAGCAGCTTGGATTTGACTAGCGGTCTCCCCTACAATGAGCAGTTCTTC. The encoded protein is CASSLDLTSGLPYNEQFF. The complete variable domain, with remaining parts taken from reference TRBV5-1 and TRBJ2-1, reads KAGVTQTPRYLIKTRGQQVTLSCSPISGHRSVSWYQQTPGQGLQFLFEYFSETQRNKGNFPGRFSGRQFSNSRSEMNVSTLELGDSALYLCASSLDLTSGLPYNEQFFGPGTRLTVL.

Comment on this clonotype: At one of its ends the junction is not consistent with the germline gene, which may arise from a read error. J is TRBJ1-5 and V is TRBV18, with unresolved D. There are 16 residues in the CDR3. Per the germline V gene, CDR1 is KGHSH and CDR2 is LQKENI. The CDR3 loop is CVSSPIGKTENQPQHF. The DNA of the CDR3 is TGTGTCAGCTCACCAATAGGGAAAACAGAAAATCAGCCCCAGCATTTT.

The chain combines TRBV7-3 with TRBJ2-4; 7 bases fit TRBD2. Matching the DNA end better, TRBJ2-7 makes the J call doubtful. The CDR3 spans 15 residues. Germline V gene lookup returns CDR1 SGHTA and CDR2 FQGTGA. CDR3 in DNA: TGTGCCAGCAGCTTACAAGGCGGGAGTTTCTACGAGCAGTACTTC. This encodes CASSLQGGSFYEQYF.

This clonotype was seen more than once but under ten times. This chain joins TRBV4-3 and TRBJ2-7; TRBD2 matches 9 bases. This CDR3 has 15 residues. Germline-derived CDR1 and CDR2 are LGHNA and YSLEER. The V segment lost 1 base and the J segment 3 bases; nucleotides outside the gene matches: 4. The CDR3 loop is CASSQALAGNYEQYF. The CDR3 DNA reads TGCGCCAGCAGCCAAGCGCTAGCGGGGAACTACGAGCAGTACTTC.

The rearrangement links TRBV10-3 to TRBJ2-5, with D perhaps being TRBD1 or TRBD2 (5 bases each). Germline assignment: CDR1 ENHRY and CDR2 SYGVKD. The CDR3 is 18 amino acids. V was pared by 10 bases and J by 5 bases, with 32 bases between. CDR3 region: CATLRTVAGTGIGETQYF. CDR3 DNA sequence: TGTGCCACGCTTCGGACGGTTGCAGGGACGGGGATTGGGGAGACCCAGTACTTC.

In its sample, this clonotype was seen a few times. V gene TRBV4-1 combines with J gene TRBJ2-1, with D unclear. Judging by the DNA end, TRBJ2-7 fits better; the J call may be wrong. This CDR3 is built from 16 residues. The germline V gene encodes CDR1 MGHRA and CDR2 YSYEKL. This chain's CDR3 is CASSQAAAESYNEQYF. The CDR3 nucleotides read TGCGCCAGCAGCCAAGCGGCAGCCGAATCCTACAATGAGCAGTACTTC.

The chain has TRBV4-2 and TRBJ2-5, with D possibly TRBD2 on 6 matching bases. The CDR3 is 17 amino acids. Trimming removed 3 bases from V and 3 bases from J, with 20 bases in between. CDR1 is LGHNA and CDR2 is YNFKEQ in the germline V gene. Here the CDR3 DNA reads TGTGCCAGCAGCCATTCGCAGCGGGCACTAGCCGAAGAGACCCAGTACTTC. It translates to CASSHSQRALAEETQYF.

The rearrangement joins TRBV20-1 to TRBJ2-3, with D perhaps being TRBD1 or TRBD2 (7 bases each). Between the trimmed V and J ends, which lost 5 bases and 4 bases, there was a span of 16 bases. CDR3 length: 14 residues. Germline CDR1 is DFQATT and CDR2 is SNEGSKA (reference sequence). The CDR3 region has the DNA TGCAGTGCTGTGTCAGGGGGGGCCCCAGATACGCAGTATTTT. It specifies CSAVSGGAPDTQYF.

V gene TRBV4-3 combines with J gene TRBJ2-1; D gene uncertain. With 3 bases removed from V and 6 bases from J, the gap between germline ends came to 9 bases. The CDR3 extends over 13 amino acids. The germline gives CDR1 LGHNA, CDR2 YSLEER. CDR3 amino acids: CASSHRSSNEQFF. The CDR3 DNA reads as TGCGCCAGCAGCCATAGGTCTAGCAATGAGCAGTTCTTC.

This clonotype appeared a few times. The J gene is TRBJ2-6, the V gene TRBV29-1, with D unresolved. V was shortened by 5 bases and J by 1 base, with 6 bases between the two germline ends. The CDR3 extends over 13 amino acids. CDR1 is SQVTM, CDR2 ANQGSEA, per germline. The CDR3 coding sequence is TGCAGCGTTTTTACTTCTGGGGCCAACGTCCTGACTTTC. It yields the protein CSVFTSGANVLTF. The variable domain in full, completed from reference TRBV29-1 and TRBJ2-6, reads SAVISQKPSRDICQRGTSLTIQCQVDSQVTMMFWYRQQPGQSLTLIATANQGSEATYESGFVIDKFPISRPNLTFSTLTVSNMSPEDSSIYLCSVFTSGANVLTFGAGSRLTVL.

J is TRBJ2-1 and V is TRBV20-1, with 13 bases fitting TRBD2. CDR1 DFQATT and CDR2 SNEGSKA come from the germline V gene (reference sequence). The CDR3 consists of 14 residues. Trimming removed 6 bases from V and 8 bases from J; junction bases left unmatched: 7. CDR3 DNA sequence: TGCAGTGCCGTGGGACTAGCGGGATCCGATGAGCAGTTCTTC. The encoded protein is CSAVGLAGSDEQFF.

In DNA form, the CDR3 reads TGTGCCAGCAGCTTACTACAGGGGCGGACTAGCCGGAACCCAGATACGCAGTATTTT. Its protein is CASSLLQGRTSRNPDTQYF. The V call is TRBV11-3, the J call TRBJ2-3; D might be TRBD2 (8 bases). V was clipped by 2 bases and J by 4 bases, with 25 bases between them. Germline V gives CDR1 SGHNT, CDR2 YENEEA. CDR3 length: 19 amino acids.

This clonotype was counted ten times or more. The chain links TRBV20-1 to TRBJ2-1; TRBD1 aligns across 8 bases. V lost 8 bases to trimming and J lost 4 bases; unmatched junction nucleotides: 7. The CDR3 has 13 residues. From germline, CDR1 is DFQATT and CDR2 SNEGSKA (reference sequence). The DNA for the CDR3 is TGCAGTCTGCTAGGACAGGGATACAATGAGCAGTTCTTC. This translates into CSLLGQGYNEQFF.

V and J are TRBV5-1 and TRBJ1-2; TRBD1 matches at 8 bases. This CDR3 is 13 amino acids long. Trimming cost V 5 bases and J 3 bases; bases outside gene matches: 3. Germline V gene lookup returns CDR1 SGHRS and CDR2 YFSETQ. CDR3 coding DNA: TGCGCCAGCAGGCCGACAGGGGACTATGGCTACACCTTC. It encodes CASRPTGDYGYTF.

The rearrangement uses TRBV18 and TRBJ2-6, with 11 bases aligning to TRBD1. V dropped 3 bases and J dropped 0; count of bases not matched to a gene: 1. Per germline, CDR1 KGHSH and CDR2 LQKENI. The CDR3 is 17 residues long. CDR3 coding DNA: TGTGCCAGCTCACCGGACAGGGGGCGCTCTGGGGCCAACGTCCTGACTTTC. Translated, it gives CASSPDRGRSGANVLTF.

The chain employs TRBV18 and TRBJ1-2; tentative D call: TRBD1 (5 bases). Deletions cut 5 bases from V and 5 bases from J, with 15 bases between. Germline CDR1 is KGHSH and CDR2 is LQKENI. CDR3 size: 14 residues. The CDR3 spells CASSGDGRQYGYTF. The CDR3 DNA sequence: TGTGCCAGCTCAGGGGACGGCAGGCAGTATGGCTACACCTTC.

This chain's CDR3 is CASSLGLAGDGLHNEQFF. The CDR3 region has the DNA TGTGCCAGCAGCTTAGGACTAGCGGGGGACGGGCTTCACAATGAGCAGTTCTTC. The V and J genes are TRBV7-3 and TRBJ2-1, with TRBD2 identical over 13 bases. The CDR3 covers 18 residues. V lost 2 bases and J lost 5; bases outside the gene matches: 9. CDR1 is SGHTA, CDR2 FQGTGA, per germline.

V gene TRBV28 combines with J gene TRBJ2-1; 9 nucleotides agree with TRBD2. V gave up 7 bases and J gave up 0 bases; unmatched junction bases: 4. This CDR3 spans 15 amino acids. CDR1 MDHEN and CDR2 SYDVKM come from the germline V gene. The CDR3 region has the DNA TGTGCCAGCACTAATAGCGGGGGCTCCTACAATGAGCAGTTCTTC. Translating it yields CASTNSGGSYNEQFF.

V usage is TRBV14 and J usage is TRBJ1-5; the D is unclear. The CDR3 length is 12 residues. Germline V lookup: CDR1 SGHDN, CDR2 FVKESK. V shed 2 bases and J shed 5 bases, with 4 bases lying between them. The chain's CDR3 is CASSQFDQPQHF. The CDR3 DNA follows: TGTGCCAGCAGCCAATTTGATCAGCCCCAGCATTTT.

As concerns this clonotype: The junction differs from germline at one of its ends, possibly a read error. Written as DNA, the CDR3 is TGTGCCAGCAGCCAATCCGGGACAGCAAACAACTATGGCCACACCTTC. This gives the protein CASSQSGTANNYGHTF. This chain uses TRBV11-3 with TRBJ1-2; TRBD1 aligns across 7 bases. The CDR3 has 16 residues. Germline CDR1 is SGHNT and CDR2 is YENEEA.

This clonotype has a single count. CDR3: CASSQAGGTQETQYF. The CDR3 nucleotides are TGTGCCAGCAGCCAAGCGGGGGGGACCCAAGAGACCCAGTACTTC. The chain recombines TRBV14 with TRBJ2-5; TRBD2 matches 8 bases. Germline V gene lookup returns CDR1 SGHDN and CDR2 FVKESK. V was pared by 1 base and J by 1 base, with 2 bases of the junction left unmatched. The CDR3 extends over 15 amino acids.

This clonotype turned up a few times. This sequence joins TRBV7-6 and TRBJ2-7; TRBD2 matches at 8 bases. The CDR3 is 16 residues long. Germline V CDR1 and CDR2: SGHVS, FNYEAQ. V gave up 5 bases and J gave up 4 bases; unmatched junction bases: 13. The CDR3 protein is CASSPFEGSGIYEQYF. CDR3 DNA: TGTGCCAGCAGCCCCTTCGAGGGTAGCGGGATATACGAGCAGTACTTC.

The V call is TRBV15, the J call TRBJ2-1; D is undetermined. CDR1 LNHNV and CDR2 YYDKDF come from the germline V gene (reference sequence). The CDR3 is 13 residues long. V lost 3 bases to trimming and J lost 8 bases, with 11 bases between them. CDR3 amino acids: CATSRPLAYEQFF. As DNA, the CDR3 is TGTGCCACCAGCAGGCCCCTTGCATATGAGCAGTTCTTC.

The chain is built from TRBV27 and TRBJ2-3, with D perhaps matching TRBD2 (6 bases). V lost 4 bases and J 6 bases, leaving 14 bases between the germline ends. Germline values: CDR1 MNHEY, CDR2 SMNVEV (reference sequence). This CDR3 is 14 amino acids long. The CDR3 region has the DNA TGTGCCAGCAGTTCCGCGGGGAGCGGCGATACGCAGTATTTT. The encoded protein is CASSSAGSGDTQYF.

This clonotype has only one observation. The genes are TRBV6-5 and TRBJ2-5; D ambiguous. The CDR3 has 14 amino acids. V was pared by 6 bases and J by 1 base, with 12 bases between. The germline CDR1 and CDR2 sequences are MNHEY and SVGAGI. The CDR3 here is CASSSQLIQETQYF. The CDR3 DNA is TGTGCCAGCAGCTCACAACTAATCCAAGAGACCCAGTACTTC.

V is TRBV20-1 and J is TRBJ1-3; the D gene is possibly TRBD1 (6 bases). The CDR3 runs 14 residues. Germline CDR1 DFQATT, CDR2 SNEGSKA (reference sequence). V was clipped by 5 bases and J by 4 bases, with 15 bases between them. The CDR3 is CSAGQGGTGNTIYF. The CDR3 DNA reads TGCAGTGCTGGCCAAGGGGGAACCGGAAACACCATATATTTT.